The 23 T cell receptor beta chains listed next were all sequenced from one sample in a study of siplizumab effects on memory and regulatory T cells. Only in-frame clones appear in the TCRdb table, and some are missing; sequencing was by immunoSEQ multiplex PCR. In the table there are some 100,000 clones, about 91% of which are singletons. Material: Tregs sorted from blood. The origin of the receptors is a human donor in good health.

On this clone itself: One junction end disagrees with the germline gene, perhaps due to a read error. Other nucleotide sequences in the sample specify the same CDR3. DNA of the CDR3: TGTAGCGTTGGACAGGAGGGAGCCTACGAGCAGTACTTC. This gives the protein CSVGQEGAYEQYF. The rearrangement uses TRBV29-1 and TRBJ2-7; weak D call: TRBD1 (7 bases). The length of the CDR3 is 13 residues. CDR1 and CDR2 from the germline V gene are SQVTM and ANQGSEA.

This chain joins TRBV7-2 and TRBJ2-7; 13 bases fit TRBD2. Germline CDR1 is SGHTA and CDR2 is FQGNSA. V shed 5 bases, J shed 2 bases, and the junction held 6 bases outside the gene matches. The CDR3 length is 16 residues. CDR3 amino acids: CASSRGTSGNPYEQYF. CDR3 DNA sequence: TGTGCCAGCAGCCGCGGGACTAGCGGGAACCCCTACGAGCAGTACTTC.

The V call is TRBV10-3, the J call TRBJ1-2; D may be TRBD1 (5 bases). CDR3 length: 13 residues. Trimming took 7 bases from V and 5 from J, leaving 14 bases between them. The V gene's germline CDR1 is ENHRY and CDR2 SYGVKD. The CDR3, as DNA: TGTGCCATCACCGCGGACACGATTTATGGCTACACCTTC. Translating gives CAITADTIYGYTF.

The genes are TRBV27 and TRBJ1-2; 11 bases map to TRBD1. Germline lookup yields CDR1 MNHEY and CDR2 SMNVEV (reference sequence). J was trimmed by 3 bases and V by 6 bases; bases with no gene match: 3. This CDR3 is built from 14 residues. This chain's CDR3 is CASSRDRGYYGYTF. CDR3 nucleotides: TGTGCCAGCAGCCGGGACAGGGGGTACTATGGCTACACCTTC.

The chain recombines TRBV27 with TRBJ2-1; the D gene could be TRBD1 or TRBD2 (5 bases each). CDR3 length equals 14 residues. Trimming removed 5 bases at V and 9 bases at J, with 17 bases between. In germline, CDR1 is MNHEY, CDR2 SMNVEV (reference sequence). The CDR3 region has the DNA TGTGCCAGCAGTAAGACTTCGAGGGGCGGTGAGCAGTTCTTC. Amino acid sequence: CASSKTSRGGEQFF.

CDR3 nucleotide sequence: TGCAGCGTTGACGGCGGACCTGAATCTAACTATGGCTACACCTTC. Amino acids: CSVDGGPESNYGYTF. V is TRBV29-1 and J is TRBJ1-2; the D is unclear. V shed 3 bases and J shed 0 bases, with 14 bases lying between them. There are 15 residues in the CDR3. The germline gives CDR1 SQVTM, CDR2 ANQGSEA. Filled out from reference TRBV29-1 and TRBJ1-2, the complete variable domain reads SAVISQKPSRDICQRGTSLTIQCQVDSQVTMMFWYRQQPGQSLTLIATANQGSEATYESGFVIDKFPISRPNLTFSTLTVSNMSPEDSSIYLCSVDGGPESNYGYTFGSGTRLTVV.

The rearrangement uses TRBV7-9 and TRBJ2-3; 11 positions match TRBD2. The CDR3 extends over 19 amino acids. J lost 0 bases, V lost 5 bases, and 13 bases had no gene match. Germline assignment: CDR1 SEHNR and CDR2 FQNEAQ (reference sequence). CDR3 bases: TGTGCCAGCAGCGGAAGGGTTGGTACTAGCGGGAGAAGCACAGATACGCAGTATTTT. It is translated as CASSGRVGTSGRSTDTQYF.

The V gene is TRBV10-3, the J gene TRBJ2-5; maybe TRBD2 (6 bases). V was cut by 3 bases and J by 7 bases, with 15 bases left in between. Germline CDR1 is ENHRY and CDR2 is SYGVKD. The CDR3 spans 14 residues. The CDR3 region is CAISDFGSGGTQYF. CDR3 nucleotide sequence: TGTGCCATCAGTGATTTCGGGAGCGGAGGGACCCAGTACTTC.

This chain links TRBV2 with TRBJ2-1; 9 bases are shared with TRBD2. V gave up 5 bases and J gave up 0 bases; unmatched junction bases: 5. This CDR3 contains 16 residues. Germline CDR1 reads SNHLY; CDR2 reads FYNNEI. CDR3 protein: CASSWTSVSSYNEQFF. CDR3 DNA: TGTGCCAGCAGTTGGACTAGCGTAAGCTCCTACAATGAGCAGTTCTTC.

CDR3 loop: CASSQSLSASGKETQYF. The CDR3 DNA reads as TGCGCCAGCAGCCAAAGCCTTTCGGCTAGCGGGAAAGAGACCCAGTACTTC. The genes are TRBV4-1 and TRBJ2-5; 9 positions match TRBD2. CDR1 is MGHRA, CDR2 YSYEKL, per germline. V was clipped by 2 bases and J by 3 bases; unmatched bases: 10. The length of the CDR3 is 17 residues.

The CDR3 coding sequence is TGTGCCATCAGTGAGTCTGTCACGAGGGAAGCTTTCTTT. Protein: CAISESVTREAFF. This chain links TRBV10-3 with TRBJ1-1, with D uncertain. Deletions cut 0 bases from V and 8 bases from J, with 10 bases between. The CDR3 length is 13 residues. Germline V gene sequence: CDR1 ENHRY, CDR2 SYGVKD.

The rearrangement uses TRBV7-9 and TRBJ1-3; no definite D call. The CDR3 loop spans 15 amino acids. In germline, CDR1 is SEHNR, CDR2 FQNEAQ (reference sequence). V lost 1 base, J lost 2 bases, and 9 bases lay in between. The CDR3 is CASSLGTVAGNTIYF. The CDR3 region has the DNA TGTGCCAGCAGCTTAGGGACGGTGGCTGGAAACACCATATATTTT.

V is TRBV7-6 and J is TRBJ2-3; perhaps TRBD1 as D (6 bases). The CDR3 totals 17 residues. V was pared by 2 bases and J by 3 bases, with 18 bases between. Germline loops: CDR1 SGHVS, CDR2 FNYEAQ. In DNA, the CDR3 is TGTGCCAGCAGCTTAACGACCCCGACAGGCCTGACAGATACGCAGTATTTT. Protein product: CASSLTTPTGLTDTQYF.

The chain links TRBV19 to TRBJ2-7, with D maybe TRBD2 (6 bases). This CDR3 is 15 amino acids long. The germline V and J ends were trimmed by 4 bases and 8 bases, with 21 bases remaining between them. Germline-derived CDR1 and CDR2 are LNHDA and SQIVND (reference sequence). CDR3 sequence: CASSTGLSLGRKQYF. The CDR3 DNA reads as TGTGCCAGTAGTACCGGACTATCCCTCGGTAGAAAGCAGTACTTC. Together with reference TRBV19 and TRBJ2-7, the CDR3 gives the full variable domain: DGGITQSPKYLFRKEGQNVTLSCEQNLNHDAMYWYRQDPGQGLRLIYYSQIVNDFQKGDIAEGYSVSREKKESFPLTVTSAQKNPTAFYLCASSTGLSLGRKQYFGPGTRLTVT.

The rearrangement uses TRBV14 and TRBJ1-2, with D unclear. V lost 5 bases to trimming and J lost 8 bases, with 15 bases between them. The CDR3 contains 13 residues. Germline CDR1 reads SGHDN; CDR2 reads FVKESK. The CDR3 bases are TGTGCCAGCAGCTTACAAAACACCAGGGGCTACACCTTC. This sequence encodes CASSLQNTRGYTF.

Notes on this clone: Other DNA sequences of this sample code for an identical CDR3. The chain recombines TRBV11-2 with TRBJ2-3; 8 bases map to TRBD2. The CDR3 loop spans 16 amino acids. The germline V gene encodes CDR1 SGHAT and CDR2 FQNNGV. V trimming: 5 bases; J trimming: 6 bases; junction bases outside the gene matches: 13. For the CDR3, the DNA is TGTGCCAGCAGCCCAGGACTGGCGGGAGGACAGGATACGCAGTATTTT. It is translated as CASSPGLAGGQDTQYF.

This clone was counted only a few times. The chain links TRBV4-1 to TRBJ1-4; D may be TRBD1 (5 bases). Germline assignment: CDR1 MGHRA and CDR2 YSYEKL. The CDR3 contains 16 residues. The V end lost 8 bases, the J end lost 4 bases, and 20 bases lay between the germline ends. The CDR3 nucleotides read TGCGCCAGCCAAAAAGGGCGGACACTTGATAATGAAAAACTGTTTTTT. Protein sequence: CASQKGRTLDNEKLFF.

The chain carries TRBV19 and TRBJ2-5, with a possible D match to TRBD2 (6 bases). The CDR3 covers 15 residues. V lost 5 bases and J lost 4, with 17 bases in between. Germline V gene lookup returns CDR1 LNHDA and CDR2 SQIVND (reference sequence). CDR3 region: CASSPRRVGAETQYF. The CDR3 coding sequence is TGTGCCAGTAGTCCCCGGAGGGTAGGGGCAGAGACCCAGTACTTC.

This rearrangement joins TRBV4-1 to TRBJ2-6; possibly TRBD1 or TRBD2 for D (6 bases each). The CDR3 consists of 20 residues. Trimming took off 0 bases at V and 0 bases at J, with 18 bases between the two ends. The germline V gene encodes CDR1 MGHRA and CDR2 YSYEKL. The CDR3 DNA reads as TGCGCCAGCAGCCAAGATCGGTGGAGGGGGAAATCCTCTGGGGCCAACGTCCTGACTTTC. Residues: CASSQDRWRGKSSGANVLTF.

The count of this clone is one. The genes are TRBV18 and TRBJ1-4, with D tentatively TRBD1 (5 bases). Trimming removed 3 bases at V and 8 bases at J, with 16 bases between. This CDR3 is 15 amino acids long. Germline CDR1 KGHSH, CDR2 LQKENI. This chain's CDR3 is CASSPTGHQEEKLFF. In DNA, the CDR3 is TGTGCCAGCTCACCTACCGGACACCAGGAGGAAAAACTGTTTTTT.

CDR3 residues: CAWRIPGAGGYF. For the CDR3, the DNA is TGTGCCTGGAGAATACCGGGGGCCGGGGGGTACTTC. This sequence joins TRBV30 and TRBJ2-7, with D tentatively TRBD1 or TRBD2 (6 bases each). Trimming took 3 bases from V and 12 from J, leaving 18 bases between them. This CDR3 is 12 amino acids long. CDR1 is GTSNPN, CDR2 SVGIG, per germline (reference sequence).

The J gene is TRBJ1-5, the V gene TRBV9; weak D call: TRBD1 (6 bases). The CDR3 runs 17 residues. Trimming pared 4 bases from V and 0 bases from J, leaving 17 bases between. The germline V gene encodes CDR1 SGDLS and CDR2 YYNGEE. The CDR3 sequence is CASSTRGQIYSNQPQHF. Written as DNA, the CDR3 is TGTGCCAGCAGCACCCGAGGACAGATTTATAGCAATCAGCCCCAGCATTTT.

This chain uses TRBV6-5 with TRBJ1-2; D might be TRBD1 (6 bases). V was shortened by 5 bases and J by 4 bases, with 17 bases between the two germline ends. Germline lookup yields CDR1 MNHEY and CDR2 SVGAGI. The CDR3 sequence is 15 residues long. This CDR3 is CASSKSGAPGYGYTF. As DNA, the CDR3 is TGTGCCAGCAGTAAATCGGGGGCGCCGGGCTATGGCTACACCTTC.